These 22 T cell receptor beta chains share one sample of origin, sequenced in a study of cytomegalovirus exposure and HLA in healthy donors. The study ran its PCR with 60 Vbeta and 13 Jbeta primers. Sequencing used immunoSEQ multiplex PCR; TCRdb keeps in-frame clones, though not all of them. The sample lists about 160,000 clones; roughly 85% were seen once. Source material: PBMCs. The receptors were sampled from a male donor in good health and CMV-seropositive.

The chain links TRBV4-1 to TRBJ2-1; 14 bases fit TRBD2. Unmatched junction bases numbered 3, after V lost 1 base and J lost 7 bases. The CDR3 extends over 16 amino acids. The V gene's germline CDR1 is MGHRA and CDR2 YSYEKL. CDR3 residues: CASSQGGLAGVNEQFF. CDR3 coding DNA: TGCGCCAGCAGCCAAGGGGGACTAGCGGGAGTTAATGAGCAGTTCTTC.

V and J are TRBV27 and TRBJ2-5; D unclear. The CDR3 sequence is 12 residues long. With 5 bases removed from V and 5 bases from J, the gap between germline ends came to 9 bases. CDR1 and CDR2 (germline): MNHEY, SMNVEV (reference sequence). As DNA, the CDR3 is TGTGCCAGCAGTCCCCAAGAGGAGACCCAGTACTTC. This translates into CASSPQEETQYF.

This chain uses TRBV9 with TRBJ2-5, with a weak D call TRBD2 (6 bases). CDR1 and CDR2 from the germline V gene are SGDLS and YYNGEE. The CDR3 runs to 14 residues. The V gene lost 0 bases and the J gene lost 5 bases, with 11 bases spanning the gap. CDR3 bases: TGTGCCAGCAGCGTAGGTCGGGGGTGGGAGACCCAGTACTTC. Amino acid sequence: CASSVGRGWETQYF.

The table lists this clone with a count of one. This sequence joins TRBV4-3 and TRBJ2-5, with D possibly being TRBD1 (5 bases). Per germline, CDR1 LGHNA and CDR2 YSLEER. This CDR3 has 15 residues. Trimming took 3 bases from V and 2 from J, leaving 13 bases between them. The CDR3 region has the DNA TGCGCCAGCAGCCAGGTCGGAGACAGACAAGAGACCCAGTACTTC. Translation gives CASSQVGDRQETQYF.

This clone came up a few times. The chain recombines TRBV7-9 with TRBJ1-2; 11 bases agree with TRBD1. Germline V lookup: CDR1 SEHNR, CDR2 FQNEAQ (reference sequence). The CDR3 is 13 amino acids. V gave up 6 bases and J gave up 10 bases; unmatched junction bases: 7. CDR3 in DNA: TGTGCCAGCAGTGACGGGACAGGGGGAGACTACACCTTC. Its translation is CASSDGTGGDYTF.

The chain is built from TRBV11-2 and TRBJ2-7, with 7 bases lining up with TRBD1. The germline gives CDR1 SGHAT, CDR2 FQNNGV. The CDR3 has 16 amino acids. Trimming removed 5 bases from V and 4 bases from J; junction bases left unmatched: 14. CDR3 nucleotides: TGTGCCAGCAGCCCTGACAGGGCCCAAGTCCAGTACGAGCAGTACTTC. The encoded protein is CASSPDRAQVQYEQYF. Drawing the rest from reference TRBV11-2 and TRBJ2-7, the complete variable domain is EAGVAQSPRYKIIEKRQSVAFWCNPISGHATLYWYQQILGQGPKLLIQFQNNGVVDDSQLPKDRFSAERLKGVDSTLKIQPAKLEDSAVYLCASSPDRAQVQYEQYFGPGTRLTVT.

This rearrangement joins TRBV7-6 to TRBJ2-7; tentative D call: TRBD1 (5 bases). Between the trimmed V and J ends, which lost 0 bases and 3 bases, there was a span of 12 bases. In germline, CDR1 is SGHVS, CDR2 FNYEAQ. The CDR3 loop spans 15 amino acids. CDR3 sequence: CASSLATGQYYEQYF. The DNA for the CDR3 is TGTGCCAGCAGCTTAGCTACAGGACAATACTACGAGCAGTACTTC.

This chain links TRBV6-6 with TRBJ1-6; D may be TRBD1 (6 bases). The ends were cut back, 4 bases at V and 8 bases at J, with 12 bases in the middle. CDR3 size: 14 residues. Per germline, CDR1 MNHNY and CDR2 SVGAGI (reference sequence). CDR3: CASSSRQGYSPLHF. CDR3 nucleotides: TGTGCCAGCAGTTCGAGGCAGGGGTATTCACCCCTCCACTTT.

In this sample, this clone turned up a few times. The V call is TRBV4-1, the J call TRBJ2-7; 8 nucleotides match TRBD2. V gave up 3 bases and J gave up 4 bases; unmatched junction bases: 2. The CDR3 has 13 residues. Germline V CDR1 and CDR2: MGHRA, YSYEKL. CDR3 nucleotide sequence: TGCGCCAGCAGCCATGGGACTAGGTACGAGCAGTACTTC. Translated: CASSHGTRYEQYF.

Worth noting for this clone: This sample also contains other DNA sequences that code for the same CDR3. V is TRBV18 and J is TRBJ1-1; the D gene is possibly TRBD1 (6 bases). The V gene lost 3 bases and the J gene lost 0 bases, with 11 bases spanning the gap. The CDR3 consists of 15 residues. Per the germline V gene, CDR1 is KGHSH and CDR2 is LQKENI. In DNA, the CDR3 is TGTGCCAGCTCACCGCAGGGGAGCATGAACACTGAAGCTTTCTTT. Its protein is CASSPQGSMNTEAFF.

V is TRBV7-2 and J is TRBJ2-7; D possibly corresponds to TRBD2 (6 bases). The CDR3 contains 15 residues. V was clipped by 1 base and J by 4 bases, with 14 bases between them. Germline V gives CDR1 SGHTA, CDR2 FQGNSA. The CDR3 nucleotides read TGTGCCAGCAGCTTAGTTGGCGGGGCGACATACGAGCAGTACTTC. Translation: CASSLVGGATYEQYF.

The gene calls are TRBV9 and TRBJ2-1; no firm D call. The germline V and J ends were trimmed by 3 bases and 5 bases, with 18 bases remaining between them. The V gene's germline CDR1 is SGDLS and CDR2 YYNGEE. The length of the CDR3 is 16 residues. CDR3 in amino acids: CASSEETSSFDNEQFF. CDR3 nucleotides: TGTGCCAGCAGCGAGGAGACCAGTTCTTTTGACAATGAGCAGTTCTTC. Full variable domain (outside the CDR3, taken from reference TRBV9 and TRBJ2-1): DSGVTQTPKHLITATGQRVTLRCSPRSGDLSVYWYQQSLDQGLQFLIQYYNGEERAKGNILERFSAQQFPDLHSELNLSSLELGDSALYFCASSEETSSFDNEQFFGPGTRLTVL.

This chain links TRBV25-1 with TRBJ1-2; 10 positions match TRBD1. Germline values: CDR1 MGHDK, CDR2 SYGVNS. V was clipped by 5 bases and J by 10 bases; unmatched bases: 10. This CDR3 spans 14 amino acids. The CDR3, as DNA: TGTGCCAGCAGTACCCGACAGGGGGCGAGATACTACACCTTC. Its translation: CASSTRQGARYYTF.

This clone was detected many times. CDR3 residues: CASSSWTGDNEQFF. The CDR3, as DNA: TGTGCCAGCAGTTCCTGGACAGGAGATAATGAGCAGTTCTTC. The chain carries TRBV6-4 and TRBJ2-1; TRBD1 matches at 7 bases. This CDR3 is 14 amino acids long. With V trimmed by 5 bases and J by 7 bases, 8 bases remained unmatched. Per the germline V gene, CDR1 is MRHNA and CDR2 is SNTAGT.

This chain joins TRBV18 and TRBJ2-5; tentative D call: TRBD2 (6 bases). Germline lookup yields CDR1 KGHSH and CDR2 LQKENI. CDR3 size: 16 residues. V lost 0 bases and J 4 bases, leaving 15 bases between the germline ends. The CDR3 loop reads CASSPPRRGRGETQYF. CDR3 DNA: TGTGCCAGCTCACCACCAAGGAGGGGCCGGGGAGAGACCCAGTACTTC.

This chain connects TRBV10-3 to TRBJ1-1, with D possibly matching TRBD1 (5 bases). Between the trimmed V and J ends, which lost 10 bases and 7 bases, there was a span of 19 bases. CDR1 is ENHRY and CDR2 is SYGVKD in the germline V gene. The CDR3 is 13 amino acids. CDR3 DNA: TGTGCCACCGATGCAGGGAAGTCGAGTGAAGCTTTCTTT. Its protein product is CATDAGKSSEAFF.

J is TRBJ2-1 and V is TRBV11-3; D perhaps matches TRBD2 (7 bases). The CDR3 covers 18 residues. V was shortened by 5 bases and J by 0 bases, with 20 bases between the two germline ends. Germline V gene data show CDR1 as SGHNT and CDR2 as YENEEA. The CDR3 DNA reads TGTGCCAGCAGCGACGGACAGAGCGGGATTAGCTCCTACAATGAGCAGTTCTTC. Translated, it gives CASSDGQSGISSYNEQFF.

The chain joins TRBV4-1 to TRBJ1-1; D gene uncertain. Germline-derived CDR1 and CDR2 are MGHRA and YSYEKL. The CDR3 length is 15 residues. The germline V and J ends were trimmed by 6 bases and 1 base, with 15 bases remaining between them. CDR3 sequence reads: CASRPQGTENTEAFF. CDR3 nucleotide sequence: TGCGCCAGCAGACCCCAAGGAACAGAGAACACTGAAGCTTTCTTT.

The chain links TRBV7-9 to TRBJ1-5; D possibly corresponds to TRBD1 (5 bases). The CDR3 length is 14 residues. From germline, CDR1 is SEHNR and CDR2 FQNEAQ (reference sequence). V gave up 1 base and J gave up 5 bases, with 9 bases separating them. In DNA, the CDR3 is TGTGCCAGCAGCTTAGGTGGGGGGGATCAGCCCCAGCATTTT. Encoded protein: CASSLGGGDQPQHF.

The rearrangement uses TRBV6-5 and TRBJ1-1; D may be TRBD1 (5 bases). The V gene lost 7 bases and the J gene lost 12 bases, with 15 bases spanning the gap. The CDR3 sequence is 11 residues long. Germline values: CDR1 MNHEY, CDR2 SVGAGI. CDR3 in DNA: TGTGCCAGCATCCTGGGGCAGACACCTTTCTTT. Protein product: CASILGQTPFF.

The chain uses TRBV6-6 and TRBJ1-5; maybe TRBD1 (5 bases). This CDR3 has 15 amino acids. Deletions cut 6 bases from V and 1 base from J, with 13 bases between. Germline lookup yields CDR1 MNHNY and CDR2 SVGAGI (reference sequence). The CDR3 nucleotides read TGTGCCAGCAGCTTTGGGGGGGTCAGCAATCAGCCCCAGCATTTT. Translated: CASSFGGVSNQPQHF.

The chain recombines TRBV21-1 with TRBJ2-5; the table's D call of TRBD2 was not tested on the DNA. Gene TRBJ2-7 matches the end of the DNA better, so the J call may be wrong. TRBV21-1 is recorded as a pseudogene. This CDR3 spans 18 amino acids. CDR3 in DNA: TGTGCCAGCAGCAAAGCTCGAGCGGGGCGCCCTAGGGAGGCCGAGCAGTACTTC. This translates into CASSKARAGRPREAEQYF.